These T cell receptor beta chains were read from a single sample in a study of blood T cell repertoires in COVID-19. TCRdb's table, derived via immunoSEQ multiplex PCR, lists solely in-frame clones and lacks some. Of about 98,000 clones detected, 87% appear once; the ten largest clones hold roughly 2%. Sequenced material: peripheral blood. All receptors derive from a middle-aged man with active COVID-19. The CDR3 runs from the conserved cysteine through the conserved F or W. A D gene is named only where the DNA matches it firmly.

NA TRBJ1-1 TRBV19 CASIAVLNTEAFF
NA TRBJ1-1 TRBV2 CAEARPVMNTEAFF
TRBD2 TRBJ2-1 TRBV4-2 CASSQGRSGGPAGQFF
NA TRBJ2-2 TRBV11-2 CASSPKARVNTGELFF
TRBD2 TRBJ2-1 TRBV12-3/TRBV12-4 CASSPGTSKFF
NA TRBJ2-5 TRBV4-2 CASSQDSGRLQETQYF
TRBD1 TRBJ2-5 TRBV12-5 CASGEDRARQETQYF
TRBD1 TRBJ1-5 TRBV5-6 CASSSYGDRVNQPQHF
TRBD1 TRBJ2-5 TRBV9 CASSQGDRETQYF
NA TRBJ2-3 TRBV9 CASSVEIGEDTQYF
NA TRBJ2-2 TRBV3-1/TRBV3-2 CASSHLGAGPNTGELFF
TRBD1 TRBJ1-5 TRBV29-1 CSVGSRGKNQPQHF